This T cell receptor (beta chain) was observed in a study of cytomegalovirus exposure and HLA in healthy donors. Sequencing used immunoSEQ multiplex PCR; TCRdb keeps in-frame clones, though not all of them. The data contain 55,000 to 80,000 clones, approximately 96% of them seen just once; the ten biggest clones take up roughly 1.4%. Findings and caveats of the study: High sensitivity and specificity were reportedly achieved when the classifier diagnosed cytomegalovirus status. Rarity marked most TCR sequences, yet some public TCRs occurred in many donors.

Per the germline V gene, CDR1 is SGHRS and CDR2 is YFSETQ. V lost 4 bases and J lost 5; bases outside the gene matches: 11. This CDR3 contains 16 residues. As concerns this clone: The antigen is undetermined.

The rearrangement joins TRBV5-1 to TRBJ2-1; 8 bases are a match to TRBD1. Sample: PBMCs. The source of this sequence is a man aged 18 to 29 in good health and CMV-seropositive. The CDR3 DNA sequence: TGCGCCAGCAGCCCTGACCCCGGGACAGGCAACAATGAGCAGTTCTTC. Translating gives CASSPDPGTGNNEQFF.